What follows is one T cell receptor beta chain and its context. Its antigen is as yet unknown. The record originates from a study of T cell responses to AZD1222 COVID-19 vaccine. The data were produced by immunoSEQ multiplex PCR, yet TCRdb's version contains in-frame clones alone and is incomplete. The sample has roughly 66,000 clones, 84% seen once. General observations from the study: Donors skewed white British and female; clonal diversity was possibly underestimated. Spike-specific TCR breadth rose after two AZD1222 doses, and depth rose as well. Sampling captured repertoires only after the peak T cell response.

The CDR3 covers 17 residues. Trimming cost V 2 bases and J 7 bases, with 20 bases left between them. Germline values: CDR1 MNHEY, CDR2 SMNVEV (reference sequence). This TCR came from an adult in good health. The chain employs TRBV27 and TRBJ2-2; D is possibly TRBD2 (6 bases). Sequences were derived from peripheral blood, sampled on day 0 of AZD1222 vaccination. CDR3: CASSLTAGTRGGGELFF. DNA of the CDR3: TGTGCCAGCAGTTTAACCGCCGGGACTCGAGGAGGCGGGGAGCTGTTTTTT.